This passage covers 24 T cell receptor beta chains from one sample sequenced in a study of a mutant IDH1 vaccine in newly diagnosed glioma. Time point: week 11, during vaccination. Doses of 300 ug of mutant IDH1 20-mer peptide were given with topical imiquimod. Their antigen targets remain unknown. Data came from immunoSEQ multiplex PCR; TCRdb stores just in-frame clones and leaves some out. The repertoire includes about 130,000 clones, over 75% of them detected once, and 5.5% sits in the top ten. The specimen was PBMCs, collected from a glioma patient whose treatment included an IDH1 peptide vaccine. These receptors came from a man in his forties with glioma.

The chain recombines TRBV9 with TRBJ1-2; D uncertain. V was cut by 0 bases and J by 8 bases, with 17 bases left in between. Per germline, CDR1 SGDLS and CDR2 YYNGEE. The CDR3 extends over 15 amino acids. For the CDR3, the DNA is TGTGCCAGCAGCGTAGGCCCCTCCTATACTGGGGGCTACACCTTC. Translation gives CASSVGPSYTGGYTF.

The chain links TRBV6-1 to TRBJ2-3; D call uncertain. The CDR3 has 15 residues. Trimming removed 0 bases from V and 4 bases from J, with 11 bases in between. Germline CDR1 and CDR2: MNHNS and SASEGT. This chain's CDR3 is CASSEAWGFPDTQYF. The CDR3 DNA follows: TGTGCCAGCAGTGAAGCTTGGGGTTTCCCAGATACGCAGTATTTT.

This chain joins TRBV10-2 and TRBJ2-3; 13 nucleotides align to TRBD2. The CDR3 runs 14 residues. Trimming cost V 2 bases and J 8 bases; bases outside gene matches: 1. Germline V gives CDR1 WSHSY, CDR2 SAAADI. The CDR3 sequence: CASSETSGGATQYF. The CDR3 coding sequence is TGCGCCAGCAGTGAGACTAGCGGGGGGGCTACGCAGTATTTT.

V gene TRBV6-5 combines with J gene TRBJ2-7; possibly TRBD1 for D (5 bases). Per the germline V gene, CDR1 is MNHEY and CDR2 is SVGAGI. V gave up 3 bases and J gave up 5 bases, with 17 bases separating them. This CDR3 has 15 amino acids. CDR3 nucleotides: TGTGCCAGCAGTTATCCCCTGGGGCAGGTCAACGAGCAGTACTTC. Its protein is CASSYPLGQVNEQYF.

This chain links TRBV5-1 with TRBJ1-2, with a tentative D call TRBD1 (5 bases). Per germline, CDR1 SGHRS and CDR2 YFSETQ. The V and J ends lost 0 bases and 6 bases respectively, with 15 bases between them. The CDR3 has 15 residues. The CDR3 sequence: CASSLEAGWKDGYTF. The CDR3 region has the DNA TGCGCCAGCAGCTTGGAGGCAGGGTGGAAAGATGGCTACACCTTC.

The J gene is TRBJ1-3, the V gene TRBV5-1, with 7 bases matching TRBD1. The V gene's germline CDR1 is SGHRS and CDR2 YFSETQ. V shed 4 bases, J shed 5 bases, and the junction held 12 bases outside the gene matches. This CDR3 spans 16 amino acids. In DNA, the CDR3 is TGCGCCAGCAGCGGGACAGCCCGTGGAGGGCGAAACACCATATATTTT. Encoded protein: CASSGTARGGRNTIYF. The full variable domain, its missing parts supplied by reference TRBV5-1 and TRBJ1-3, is KAGVTQTPRYLIKTRGQQVTLSCSPISGHRSVSWYQQTPGQGLQFLFEYFSETQRNKGNFPGRFSGRQFSNSRSEMNVSTLELGDSALYLCASSGTARGGRNTIYFGEGSWLTVV.

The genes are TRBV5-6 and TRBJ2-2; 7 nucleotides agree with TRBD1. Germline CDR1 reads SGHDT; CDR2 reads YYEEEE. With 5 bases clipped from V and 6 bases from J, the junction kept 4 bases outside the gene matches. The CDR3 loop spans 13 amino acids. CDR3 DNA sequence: TGTGCCAGCAGAGTCCAGGGGGCCGGGGAGCTGTTTTTT. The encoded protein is CASRVQGAGELFF.

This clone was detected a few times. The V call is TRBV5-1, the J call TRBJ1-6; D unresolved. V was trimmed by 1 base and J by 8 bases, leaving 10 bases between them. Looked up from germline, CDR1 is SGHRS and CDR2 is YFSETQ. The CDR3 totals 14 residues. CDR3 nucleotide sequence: TGCGCCAGCAGCTTGACCAGACGAGATTCACCCCTCCACTTT. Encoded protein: CASSLTRRDSPLHF. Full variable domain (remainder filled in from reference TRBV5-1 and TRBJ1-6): KAGVTQTPRYLIKTRGQQVTLSCSPISGHRSVSWYQQTPGQGLQFLFEYFSETQRNKGNFPGRFSGRQFSNSRSEMNVSTLELGDSALYLCASSLTRRDSPLHFGNGTRLTVT.

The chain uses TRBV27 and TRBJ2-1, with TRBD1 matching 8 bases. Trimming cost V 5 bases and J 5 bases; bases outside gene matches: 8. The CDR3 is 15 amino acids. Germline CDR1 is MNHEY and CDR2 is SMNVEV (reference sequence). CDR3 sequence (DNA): TGTGCCAGCAGTCCCCGGACAGGGCTTGACAATGAGCAGTTCTTC. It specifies CASSPRTGLDNEQFF.

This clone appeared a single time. CDR3 nucleotides: TGTGCCAGCAGTTACAGTCGGTTTGGGGGCTACACCTTC. It translates to CASSYSRFGGYTF. This rearrangement joins TRBV6-5 to TRBJ1-2; D is uncertain. CDR3 length: 13 residues. Trimming took off 2 bases at V and 8 bases at J, with 12 bases between the two ends. Germline CDR1 MNHEY, CDR2 SVGAGI.

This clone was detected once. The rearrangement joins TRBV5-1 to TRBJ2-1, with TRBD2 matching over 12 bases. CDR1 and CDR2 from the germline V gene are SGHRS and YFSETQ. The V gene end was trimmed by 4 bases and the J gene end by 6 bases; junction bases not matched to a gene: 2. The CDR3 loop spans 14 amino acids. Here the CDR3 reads CASSAGLAGNEQFF. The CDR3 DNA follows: TGCGCCAGCAGCGCGGGACTAGCGGGCAATGAGCAGTTCTTC.

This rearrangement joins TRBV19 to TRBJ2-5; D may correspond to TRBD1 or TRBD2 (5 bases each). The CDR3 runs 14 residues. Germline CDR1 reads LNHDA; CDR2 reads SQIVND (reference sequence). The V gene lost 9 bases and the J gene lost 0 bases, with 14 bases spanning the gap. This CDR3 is CASSGQANQETQYF. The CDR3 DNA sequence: TGTGCCAGCTCGGGGCAGGCCAACCAAGAGACCCAGTACTTC.

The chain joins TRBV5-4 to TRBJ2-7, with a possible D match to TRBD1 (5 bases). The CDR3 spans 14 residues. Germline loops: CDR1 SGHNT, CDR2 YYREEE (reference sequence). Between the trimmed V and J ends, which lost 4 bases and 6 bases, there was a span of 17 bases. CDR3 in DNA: TGTGCCAGCAGCCTATCCTGGACAAGTTTCGAGCAGTACTTC. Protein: CASSLSWTSFEQYF.

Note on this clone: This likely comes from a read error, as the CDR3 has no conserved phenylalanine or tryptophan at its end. CDR3 DNA: TGCAGCGACCGACAGGGGGATGGCTACACCTCC. Translating gives CSDRQGDGYTS. The chain links TRBV29-1 to TRBJ1-2, with 9 bases identical to TRBD1. CDR1 is SQVTM and CDR2 is ANQGSEA in the germline V gene. V was clipped by 7 bases and J by 6 bases; unmatched bases: 3. The CDR3 runs to 11 residues.

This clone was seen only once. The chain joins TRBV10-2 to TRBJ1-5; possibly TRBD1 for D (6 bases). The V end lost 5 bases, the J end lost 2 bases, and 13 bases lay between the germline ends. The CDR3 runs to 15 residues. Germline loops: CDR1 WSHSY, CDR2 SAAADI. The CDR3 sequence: CASSTGNWGNQPQHF. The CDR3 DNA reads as TGCGCCAGCAGTACAGGGAACTGGGGCAATCAGCCCCAGCATTTT.

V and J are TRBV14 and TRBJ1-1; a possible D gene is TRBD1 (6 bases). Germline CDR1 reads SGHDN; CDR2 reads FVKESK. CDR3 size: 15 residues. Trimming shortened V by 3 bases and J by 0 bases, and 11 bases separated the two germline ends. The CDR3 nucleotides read TGTGCCAGCAGCCACACGAGGGGGATGAACACTGAAGCTTTCTTT. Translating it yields CASSHTRGMNTEAFF.

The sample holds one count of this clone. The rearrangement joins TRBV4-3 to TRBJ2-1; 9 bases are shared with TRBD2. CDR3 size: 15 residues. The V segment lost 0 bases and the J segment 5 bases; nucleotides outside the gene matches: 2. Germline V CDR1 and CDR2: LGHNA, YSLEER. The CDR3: CASSQEPSGNNEQFF. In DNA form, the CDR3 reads TGCGCCAGCAGCCAAGAGCCTAGCGGGAACAATGAGCAGTTCTTC.

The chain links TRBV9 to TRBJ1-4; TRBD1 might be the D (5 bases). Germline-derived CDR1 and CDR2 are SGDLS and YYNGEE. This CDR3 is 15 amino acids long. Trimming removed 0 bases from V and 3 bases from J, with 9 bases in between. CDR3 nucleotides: TGTGCCAGCAGCGTAGGCAGGGTGGCTAATGAAAAACTGTTTTTT. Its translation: CASSVGRVANEKLFF.

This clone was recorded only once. CDR3 sequence reads: CASSARPQGHEQFF. CDR3 DNA: TGTGCCAGCAGCGCCCGACCGCAGGGGCATGAGCAGTTCTTC. The chain combines TRBV11-1 with TRBJ2-1, with D tentatively TRBD1 (6 bases). Germline lookup yields CDR1 SGHAT and CDR2 FQDESV (reference sequence). The V end was cut by 5 bases, the J end by 8 bases, with 16 bases between. This CDR3 is built from 14 residues.

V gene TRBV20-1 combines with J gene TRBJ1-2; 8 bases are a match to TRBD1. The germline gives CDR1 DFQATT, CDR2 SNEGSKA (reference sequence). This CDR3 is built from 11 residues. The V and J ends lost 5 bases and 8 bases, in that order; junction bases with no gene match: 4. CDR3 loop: CSAEQGEGYTF. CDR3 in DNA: TGCAGTGCTGAACAGGGGGAGGGCTACACCTTC.

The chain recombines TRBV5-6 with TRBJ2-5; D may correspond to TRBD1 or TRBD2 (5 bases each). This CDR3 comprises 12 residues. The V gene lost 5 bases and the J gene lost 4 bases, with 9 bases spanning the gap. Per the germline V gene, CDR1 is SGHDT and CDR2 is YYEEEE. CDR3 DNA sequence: TGTGCCAGCAGTGGGGGTGGAGAGACCCAGTACTTC. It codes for CASSGGGETQYF.

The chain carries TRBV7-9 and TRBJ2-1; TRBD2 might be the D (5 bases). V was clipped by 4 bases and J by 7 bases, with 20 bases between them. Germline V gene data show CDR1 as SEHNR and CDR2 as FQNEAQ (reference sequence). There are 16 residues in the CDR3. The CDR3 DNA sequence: TGTGCCAGCAGCTCCTACGTGGGAGCGGTACCTAATGAGCAGTTCTTC. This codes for CASSSYVGAVPNEQFF. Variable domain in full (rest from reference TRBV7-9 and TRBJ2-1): DTGVSQNPRHKITKRGQNVTFRCDPISEHNRLYWYRQTLGQGPEFLTYFQNEAQLEKSRLLSDRFSAERPKGSFSTLEIQRTEQGDSAMYLCASSSYVGAVPNEQFFGPGTRLTVL.

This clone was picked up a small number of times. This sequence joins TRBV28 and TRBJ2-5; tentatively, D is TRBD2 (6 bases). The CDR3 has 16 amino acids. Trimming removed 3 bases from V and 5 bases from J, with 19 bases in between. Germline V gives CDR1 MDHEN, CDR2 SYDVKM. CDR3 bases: TGTGCCAGCAGTTTGGACTACATGGGGGTTGGCGAGACCCAGTACTTC. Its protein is CASSLDYMGVGETQYF.

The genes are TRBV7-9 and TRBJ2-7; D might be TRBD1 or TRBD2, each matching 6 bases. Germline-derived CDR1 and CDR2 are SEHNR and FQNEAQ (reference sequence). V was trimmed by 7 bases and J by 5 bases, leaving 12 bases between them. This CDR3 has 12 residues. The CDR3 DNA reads TGTGCCAGCATGAGGGGGGCAAACGAGCAGTACTTC. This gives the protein CASMRGANEQYF.